The next 11 T cell receptor beta chains were all read from a single sample in a study of monozygotic twins with inflammatory bowel disease. TCRdb reprocessed the 5' RACE reads and keeps a single row for each CDR3 protein, giving no DNA. The sample holds about 210,000 distinct CDR3 sequences. The source material was blood. The source of these receptors is a human donor with ulcerative colitis or Crohn's disease, or a healthy co-twin of an affected twin (not recorded which).

The J gene is TRBJ2-5, the V gene TRBV10-3; TCRdb indicates TRBD2, and absent DNA this call remains unverified. Germline V gives CDR1 ENHRY, CDR2 SYGVKD. There are 14 residues in the CDR3. Here the CDR3 reads CAISSGGAPETQYF.

This rearrangement joins TRBV4-1 to TRBJ1-4. Germline loops: CDR1 MGHRA, CDR2 YSYEKL. CDR3 length equals 12 residues. CDR3: CASSQEGEKLFF.

The genes are TRBV15 and TRBJ1-2. The germline CDR1 and CDR2 sequences are LNHNV and YYDKDF (reference sequence). The CDR3 contains 13 residues. CDR3 protein: CATSREGLYGYTF.

The J gene is TRBJ1-3, the V gene TRBV6-1. The CDR3 extends over 13 amino acids. The germline CDR1 and CDR2 sequences are MNHNS and SASEGT. The CDR3 loop reads CASRPRARNTIYF.

The rearrangement joins TRBV29-1 to TRBJ2-2; TCRdb indicates TRBD2, and absent DNA this call remains unverified. The germline gives CDR1 SQVTM, CDR2 ANQGSEA. The CDR3 has 14 amino acids. The CDR3 protein is CSVRLAGNTGELFF.

The chain is built from TRBV4-1 and TRBJ2-3. The CDR3 has 16 amino acids. Per the germline V gene, CDR1 is MGHRA and CDR2 is YSYEKL. CDR3 sequence: CASSQDPRIRTDTQYF.

V usage is TRBV5-1 and J usage is TRBJ2-7; the D gene TCRdb calls, TRBD1, cannot be checked with no DNA. The CDR3 loop spans 14 amino acids. Germline CDR1 reads SGHRS; CDR2 reads YFSETQ. This CDR3 reads CASRQGSNPYEQYF.

This rearrangement joins TRBV5-4 to TRBJ1-2; TCRdb lists TRBD1, though no DNA is available to test this call. This CDR3 comprises 13 residues. Germline V gives CDR1 SGHNT, CDR2 YYREEE (reference sequence). CDR3 region: CASSSTGNYGYTF.

The V call is TRBV11-2, the J call TRBJ1-1; TCRdb lists TRBD1, though no DNA is available to test this call. Germline V gives CDR1 SGHAT, CDR2 FQNNGV. The CDR3 has 19 amino acids. The CDR3 protein is CASSRLAPQGAGEGTEAFF.

V and J are TRBV3-1 and TRBJ2-7. CDR1 LGHDT and CDR2 YNNKEL come from the germline V gene (reference sequence). The CDR3 is 12 amino acids. The CDR3 sequence is CASSPSGREQYF.

The chain combines TRBV6-5 with TRBJ2-5; TCRdb's D gene call, TRBD2, goes unchecked for lack of DNA. Germline assignment: CDR1 MNHEY and CDR2 SVGAGI. The CDR3 covers 15 residues. The CDR3 spells CAGSYDSGGGETQYF.